A selection of T cell receptor beta chains follows, all from one sample in a study of Ad26.COV2.S vaccination and SARS-CoV-2 variants. Sequenced by immunoSEQ multiplex PCR; TCRdb stores in-frame clones only, minus some. This table has some 450,000 clones, less than 95% appearing once. The input for sequencing was peripheral blood, taken in a trial of Ad26.COV2.S vaccine versus placebo. The receptors derive from a person aged 18-65 years who received the Ad26.COV2.S COVID-19 vaccine or a placebo. The CDR3 runs from the conserved cysteine through the conserved F or W. The D gene is left open where the match is weak. Only part of the rows carry a size: once, few, many, or a class if the clone is expanded.

>-|TRBV5-1|-|TRBJ2-7
CASSLAAGYEQYF
TGCGCCAGCAGCTTGGCGGCAGGGTACGAGCAGTACTTC
>TRBD1|TRBV7-6|-|TRBJ2-3
CASSPNPQGANTQYF
TGTGCCAGCAGCCCAAACCCCCAGGGGGCGAATACGCAGTATTTT
>-|TRBV11-2|once|TRBJ1-6
CASSVTGLGYNSPLHF
TGTGCCAGCAGCGTTACAGGGCTTGGGTATAATTCACCCCTCCACTTT
>-|TRBV20-1|-|TRBJ2-5
CSANRQETQYF
TGCAGTGCTAACAGGCAAGAGACCCAGTACTTC
>TRBD2|TRBV9|-|TRBJ2-5
CASSVGTSTVQTQYF
TGTGCCAGCAGCGTAGGGACTAGTACCGTCCAGACCCAGTACTTC
>TRBD1|TRBV29-1|once|TRBJ2-7
CSVPRDRGADEQYF
TGCAGCGTTCCCCGGGACAGGGGGGCTGACGAGCAGTACTTC
>-|TRBV6-1|-|TRBJ1-3
CASSEALRQISGNTIYF
TGTGCCAGCAGTGAAGCGCTTCGACAGATCTCTGGAAACACCATATATTTT
>-|TRBV5-5|once|TRBJ2-7
CASRPGRGLAYEQYF
TGTGCCAGCAGGCCCGGGAGGGGGCTTGCCTACGAGCAGTACTTC
>TRBD1|TRBV5-1|-|TRBJ1-1
CASSHRTGVGNTEAFF
TGCGCCAGCAGCCACAGGACAGGGGTCGGGAACACTGAAGCTTTCTTT
>-|TRBV28|-|TRBJ2-2
CASRPRGADTGELFF
TGTGCCAGCAGGCCGCGTGGGGCTGACACCGGGGAGCTGTTTTTT
>TRBD1|TRBV5-5|-|TRBJ1-3
CASSPDRVGNTIYF
TGTGCCAGCAGCCCCGACAGGGTTGGAAACACCATATATTTT
>-|TRBV4-1|-|TRBJ2-1
CASSQGGAYNEQFF
TGCGCCAGCAGCCAAGGCGGGGCCTACAATGAGCAGTTCTTC
>-|TRBV28|-|TRBJ2-5
CASSLRDSQETQYF
TGTGCCAGCAGTTTGCGGGACTCCCAAGAGACCCAGTACTTC
>-|TRBV5-4|-|TRBJ2-5
CASSLGTAQETQYF
TGTGCCAGCAGCTTAGGCACCGCCCAAGAGACCCAGTACTTC
>-|TRBV29-1|-|TRBJ2-5
CSVYPGPSGETQYF
TGCAGCGTTTACCCAGGGCCGTCCGGGGAGACCCAGTACTTC
>-|TRBV5-1|-|TRBJ1-1
CASSFAMNTEAFF
TGCGCCAGCAGCTTCGCCATGAACACTGAAGCTTTCTTT
>TRBD1|TRBV6-2/TRBV6-3|-|TRBJ2-7
CASSLGQGGGYEQYF
TGTGCCAGCAGCCTCGGACAGGGAGGAGGCTACGAGCAGTACTTC
>TRBD2|TRBV7-2|-|TRBJ2-3
CASSQPGLEIRNTQYF
TGTGCCAGCAGCCAACCGGGACTAGAAATTAGAAATACGCAGTATTTT
>-|TRBV15|-|TRBJ2-1
CATREQGNEQFF
TGTGCCACCAGGGAACAGGGTAATGAGCAGTTCTTC
>-|TRBV6-2/TRBV6-3|-|TRBJ2-7
CASSNRAYEQYF
TGTGCCAGCAGTAACAGGGCATACGAGCAGTACTTC
>TRBD1|TRBV29-1|-|TRBJ2-1
CSGGTGDEQFF
TGCAGCGGCGGGACAGGGGATGAGCAGTTCTTC
>TRBD2|TRBV7-6|-|TRBJ2-2
CASSSTAGGVTGELFF
TGTGCCAGCAGCTCCACAGCGGGAGGGGTCACCGGGGAGCTGTTTTTT
>-|TRBV5-1|-|TRBJ2-1
CASSLLGSGNNEQFF
TGCGCCAGCAGCTTGTTAGGGAGTGGGAACAATGAGCAGTTCTTC
>TRBD2|TRBV7-9|-|TRBJ2-7
CASSFRSGRAGYEQYF
TGTGCCAGCAGCTTCCGAAGCGGGAGGGCCGGATACGAGCAGTACTTC
>TRBD2|TRBV6-1|-|TRBJ2-7
CASSESIAGGGYEQYF
TGTGCCAGCAGTGAATCTATAGCGGGAGGGGGATACGAGCAGTACTTC
>-|TRBV27|-|TRBJ1-4
CASAAGRSTANEKLFF
TGTGCCAGCGCCGCAGGGAGGTCAACAGCTAATGAAAAACTGTTTTTT
>TRBD1|TRBV19|-|TRBJ1-2
CASSFLGQPNYGYTF
TGTGCCAGTAGTTTTCTGGGACAGCCAAACTATGGCTACACCTTC
>-|TRBV9|-|TRBJ2-7
CASSVDVGRSYEQYF
TGTGCCAGCAGCGTAGATGTGGGCAGGTCCTACGAGCAGTACTTC
>-|TRBV28|-|TRBJ1-5
CASSQERGISNQPQHF
TGTGCCAGCAGTCAAGAGCGGGGGATTAGCAATCAGCCCCAGCATTTT
>-|TRBV10-3|-|TRBJ1-2
CAISELEGYTF
TGTGCCATCAGTGAGTTGGAAGGCTACACCTTC
>-|TRBV27|few|TRBJ2-1
CASSLTAGHEQFF
TGTGCCAGCAGTTTAACTGCGGGACATGAGCAGTTCTTC
>-|TRBV24-1|-|TRBJ1-3
CATSDPKSSGNTIYF
TGTGCCACCAGTGATCCGAAGAGCTCTGGAAACACCATATATTTT
>-|TRBV4-3|-|TRBJ2-7
CASSQGLAYEQYF
TGCGCCAGCAGCCAAGGACTAGCCTACGAGCAGTACTTC
>TRBD2|TRBV24-1|-|TRBJ2-1
CATSDFGREHYNEQFF
TGTGCCACCAGTGATTTTGGGCGGGAGCACTACAATGAGCAGTTCTTC
>TRBD1|TRBV15|-|TRBJ1-1
CATSRDGAPQGVAFF
TGTGCCACCAGCAGAGATGGGGCCCCCCAGGGGGTGGCTTTCTTT
>TRBD2|TRBV11-1|-|TRBJ2-1
CASSHTGTSLHEQFF
TGTGCCAGCAGCCACACCGGGACTAGTTTGCATGAGCAGTTCTTC
>-|TRBV29-1|-|TRBJ2-3
CSVLGGPTDTQYF
TGCAGCGTCCTTGGGGGGCCCACAGATACGCAGTATTTT
>-|TRBV28|once|TRBJ2-7
CASSLSWTNDEQYF
TGTGCCAGCAGTTTATCTTGGACAAACGACGAGCAGTACTTC
>TRBD2|TRBV4-2|-|TRBJ2-2
CASSQDIRREVGTGELFF
TGTGCCAGCAGCCAAGATATTCGGCGGGAGGTCGGTACCGGGGAGCTGTTTTTT
>-|TRBV14|-|TRBJ1-1
CASSQVRQQNTEAFF
TGTGCCAGCAGCCAAGTTAGGCAACAGAACACTGAAGCTTTCTTT
>TRBD2|TRBV27|-|TRBJ2-1
CASSSGRNEQFF
TGTGCCAGCAGTAGCGGGAGAAATGAGCAGTTCTTC